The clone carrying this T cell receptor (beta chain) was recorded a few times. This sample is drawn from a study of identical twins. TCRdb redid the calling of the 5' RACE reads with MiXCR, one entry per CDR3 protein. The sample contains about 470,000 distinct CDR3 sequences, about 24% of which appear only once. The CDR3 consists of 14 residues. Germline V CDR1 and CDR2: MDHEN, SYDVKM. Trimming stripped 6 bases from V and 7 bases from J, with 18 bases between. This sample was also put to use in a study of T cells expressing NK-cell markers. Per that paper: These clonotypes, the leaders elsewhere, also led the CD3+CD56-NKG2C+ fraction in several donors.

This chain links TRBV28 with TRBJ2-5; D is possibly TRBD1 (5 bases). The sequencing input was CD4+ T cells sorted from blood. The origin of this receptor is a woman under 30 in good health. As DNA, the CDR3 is TGTGCCAGCAGCAGCCCCCGACAGATCCGGACCCAGTACTTC. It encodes CASSSPRQIRTQYF. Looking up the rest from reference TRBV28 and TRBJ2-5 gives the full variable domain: DVKVTQSSRYLVKRTGEKVFLECVQDMDHENMFWYRQDPGLGLRLIYFSYDVKMKEKGDIPEGYSVSREKKERFSLILESASTNQTSMYLCASSSPRQIRTQYFGPGTRLLVL.